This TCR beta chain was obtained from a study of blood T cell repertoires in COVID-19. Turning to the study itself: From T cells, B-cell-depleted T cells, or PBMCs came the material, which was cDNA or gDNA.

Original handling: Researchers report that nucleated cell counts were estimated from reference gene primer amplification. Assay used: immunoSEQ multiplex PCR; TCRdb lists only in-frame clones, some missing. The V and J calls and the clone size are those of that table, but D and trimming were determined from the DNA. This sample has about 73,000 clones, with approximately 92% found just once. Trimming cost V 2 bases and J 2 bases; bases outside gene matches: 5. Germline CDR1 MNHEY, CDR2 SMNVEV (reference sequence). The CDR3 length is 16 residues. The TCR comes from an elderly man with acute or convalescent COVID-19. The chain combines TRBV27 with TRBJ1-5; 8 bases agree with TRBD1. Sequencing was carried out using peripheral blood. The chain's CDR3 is CASSLGGTGGNQPQHF. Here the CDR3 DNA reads TGTGCCAGCAGTTTAGGGGGGACAGGAGGCAATCAGCCCCAGCATTTT.